This T cell receptor (beta chain) is drawn from a study of cytomegalovirus exposure and HLA in healthy donors. Study-level findings and limits: A later analysis reportedly found fewer N-insertions in an Asian-associated ancestry cluster than the roughly 680-donor mean.

Vbeta (60) and Jbeta (13) primers were used in the PCR. Profiled with immunoSEQ multiplex PCR; TCRdb holds only in-frame clones, not every one. The sample lists some 130,000 clones, over 60% occurring once. This clone showed up just a few times. The antigen is unknown. The V end was cut by 4 bases, the J end by 1 base, with 12 bases between. From germline, CDR1 is SGHRS and CDR2 YFSETQ. The CDR3 extends over 14 amino acids. Input material: PBMCs. The chain carries TRBV5-1 and TRBJ2-7, with D unresolved. The TCR comes from a man in his forties in good health and CMV-seronegative. CDR3 DNA sequence: TGCGCCAGCAGCCCGAGGTCGTTGTCCTACGAGCAGTACTTC. Encoded protein: CASSPRSLSYEQYF.